This passage covers 14 T cell receptor beta chains from one sample sequenced in a study of glioma-infiltrating T cells. The iRepertoire nested amplicon-rescue multiplex PCR amplified TCR alpha and beta CDR3s from RNA. TCRdb independently ran MiXCR on the multiplex PCR reads; one entry per CDR3 protein. Of about 400,000 distinct CDR3 sequences in the sample, roughly two fifths were seen once. The sample consisted of glioma tissue, nonneoplastic brain tissue, or PBMCs (not recorded which). These receptors were taken from a human donor with low-grade glioma or glioblastoma, undergoing nonglioma brain surgery, or in good health (not recorded which).

The chain links TRBV20-1 to TRBJ2-7; TRBD1 is a possible D gene (7 bases). Germline lookup yields CDR1 DFQATT and CDR2 SNEGSKA (reference sequence). Trimming took off 5 bases at V and 6 bases at J, with 14 bases between the two ends. CDR3 length: 12 amino acids. The CDR3 is CSAWNRGGEQYF. DNA for the CDR3: TGCAGTGCTTGGAACAGGGGAGGCGAGCAGTACTTC.

The sample holds a few counts of this clonotype. The gene calls are TRBV10-3 and TRBJ2-7, with 7 bases lining up with TRBD1. The CDR3 covers 16 residues. Germline CDR1 is ENHRY and CDR2 is SYGVKD. Trimming cost V 2 bases and J 1 base; bases outside gene matches: 8. CDR3 DNA sequence: TGTGCCATCAGTGAGACGGGACAGACGAGATCCTACGAGCAGTACTTC. Its protein product is CAISETGQTRSYEQYF.

This clonotype has only a few counts. The chain links TRBV15 to TRBJ1-3; maybe TRBD1 (6 bases). Germline CDR1 and CDR2: LNHNV and YYDKDF (reference sequence). Trimming removed 0 bases from V and 0 bases from J, with 9 bases in between. The CDR3 covers 16 residues. This CDR3 reads CATSREGAYSGNTIYF. The CDR3 coding sequence is TGTGCCACCAGCAGAGAGGGGGCGTACTCTGGAAACACCATATATTTT.

In nucleotides, the CDR3 is TGTGCCAGCAGCATCACAGGGTACGACACTGAAGCTTTCTTT. Translation gives CASSITGYDTEAFF. The V and J genes are TRBV7-2 and TRBJ1-1; possible D gene TRBD1, 6 bases. Between the trimmed V and J ends, which lost 5 bases and 3 bases, there was a span of 13 bases. This CDR3 comprises 14 residues. CDR1 SGHTA and CDR2 FQGNSA come from the germline V gene.

Concerning this clonotype: This could be a read error, since a much larger clone is one nucleotide away. The J gene is TRBJ2-1, the V gene TRBV20-1, with 8 bases identical to TRBD1. Germline lookup yields CDR1 DFQATT and CDR2 SNEGSKA (reference sequence). The CDR3 runs to 16 residues. The CDR3 nucleotides read TGCAGTGCTAGAGAACCGGGACAGGCGTCCTACAATAAGCAGTTCTTC. Encoded protein: CSAREPGQASYNKQFF.

This clonotype has ten or more counts. This sequence joins TRBV6-2 or TRBV6-3 and TRBJ2-1; D unclear. CDR3 size: 13 residues. With 6 bases removed from V and 8 bases from J, the gap between germline ends came to 14 bases. Germline V gives CDR1 MNHEY, CDR2 SVGEGT. CDR3 bases: TGTGCCAGCAGCCCCCCATTCTCGGATGAGCAGTTCTTC. Residues: CASSPPFSDEQFF.

This chain links TRBV7-8 with TRBJ2-7; no reliable D call. CDR1 and CDR2 from the germline V gene are SGHVS and FQNEAQ. This CDR3 contains 11 residues. Trimming removed 8 bases at V and 0 bases at J, with 5 bases between. The CDR3 spells CASLSSYEQYF. The CDR3 DNA reads as TGTGCCAGCCTAAGCTCCTACGAGCAGTACTTC.

Concerning this clonotype: This may be a read error: a much more frequent sequence differs by one nucleotide. This chain joins TRBV27 and TRBJ2-7, with no clear D. This CDR3 has 16 amino acids. CDR1 and CDR2 (germline): MNHEY, SMNVEV (reference sequence). Trimming took off 6 bases at V and 4 bases at J, with 22 bases between the two ends. The CDR3 loop is CASSTLIGDPYYEQYF. CDR3 sequence (DNA): TGTGCCAGCAGCACACTTATAGGAGACCCATATTACGAGCAGTACTTC.

This chain joins TRBV2 and TRBJ1-6, with no clear D. Germline V gives CDR1 SNHLY, CDR2 FYNNEI. Trimming left V 2 bases short and J 4 bases short, with 6 bases between. This CDR3 is built from 14 residues. The CDR3 DNA reads TGTGCCAGCAGTGAACTGAGTTATAATTCACCCCTCCACTTT. Its protein product is CASSELSYNSPLHF.

This clonotype was seen at least ten times. The gene calls are TRBV6-1 and TRBJ1-1, with 8 positions matching TRBD1. Germline V gene lookup returns CDR1 MNHNS and CDR2 SASEGT. The CDR3 runs 15 residues. The junction had 6 bases not matched to a gene; V was cut back by 6 bases and J by 0 bases. The CDR3 nucleotides are TGTGCCAGCAGCAGAAGACAGGGGATGAACACTGAAGCTTTCTTT. Residues: CASSRRQGMNTEAFF.

This clonotype was picked up one time. The chain has TRBV6-2 or TRBV6-3 and TRBJ2-4; no definite D call. The CDR3 spans 13 residues. V lost 9 bases, J lost 0 bases, and 9 bases lay in between. Per germline, CDR1 MNHEY and CDR2 SVGEGT. CDR3 protein: CASSIRAKNIQYF. Here the CDR3 DNA reads TGTGCCAGTAGTATAAGAGCCAAAAACATTCAGTACTTC.

This clonotype was picked up a small number of times. The V and J genes are TRBV18 and TRBJ2-1, with D perhaps TRBD2 (5 bases). The CDR3 extends over 14 amino acids. The germline CDR1 and CDR2 sequences are KGHSH and LQKENI. Trimming cost V 1 base and J 8 bases, with 12 bases left between them. The DNA of the CDR3 is TGTGCCAGCTCACCACAAAGAGGAGGCGATGAGCAGTTCTTC. It is translated as CASSPQRGGDEQFF.

Notes on this clonotype: A much larger clone sits a single nucleotide away, making a read error possible. V and J are TRBV6-6 and TRBJ2-7; TRBD2 might be the D (5 bases). This CDR3 has 15 amino acids. Germline V CDR1 and CDR2: MNHNY, SVGAGI (reference sequence). Trimming removed 5 bases from V and 0 bases from J, with 14 bases in between. The DNA for the CDR3 is TGTGCCAGCAGTGAGGGTGGATTCATCTCCTACGAGCAGTACTTC. Translated, it gives CASSEGGFISYEQYF.

This clonotype showed up just once. The CDR3 nucleotides are TGTGCCAGCAGCCAAGATCAGGACTCATGGGAGCAGTACTTC. It translates to CASSQDQDSWEQYF. This chain joins TRBV27 and TRBJ2-7; D may be TRBD2 (5 bases). The CDR3 length is 14 residues. The germline V gene has CDR1 MNHEY and CDR2 SMNVEV (reference sequence). The germline V and J ends were trimmed by 6 bases and 7 bases, with 19 bases remaining between them.